These T cell receptor beta chains were read from a single sample in a study of blood T cell repertoires in COVID-19. The method was immunoSEQ multiplex PCR; TCRdb's version includes in-frame clones alone and lacks a portion of them. Here the sample spans a few hundred thousand clones, approximately 90% being singletons. Sample: peripheral blood. The receptors stem from a man younger than 40 with acute or convalescent COVID-19. The CDR3 runs from the conserved cysteine through the conserved F or W. The order of the fields is V gene, D gene, J gene, clone size, CDR3 protein. A D gene is named only where the DNA matches it firmly. Clone size appears in some rows only: once, few, many, or a class for an expanded clone.

>TRBV5-1|TRBD2|TRBJ2-2|-
CASSLIAGGVTGELFF
>TRBV11-2|TRBD2|TRBJ2-7|-
CASSGLAGGQALEQYF
>TRBV28|-|TRBJ1-2|-
CASRSTGSSGYTF
>TRBV23-1|TRBD1|TRBJ2-7|-
CASSETGGTYEQYF
>TRBV2|-|TRBJ2-1|-
CASTATELFF
>TRBV29-1|-|TRBJ2-7|once
CSVDFPETGEQYF
>TRBV6-5|-|TRBJ1-6|-
CASIRTANSPLHF
>TRBV19|TRBD1|TRBJ1-1|few
CASSQGAWNTEAFF
>TRBV9|TRBD2|TRBJ2-7|-
CASSVGASGSYEQYF
>TRBV5-4|-|TRBJ1-2|-
CASSPNNRPNYGYTF
>TRBV19|-|TRBJ1-2|-
CASSSLGTGNRHGYTF
>TRBV11-2|-|TRBJ2-2|-
CASSLDRGGRELFF
>TRBV2|TRBD1|TRBJ2-5|-
CASSADRGQGETQYF
>TRBV5-4|TRBD2|TRBJ2-1|many
CASSSPPGTSGSKTYNEQFF
>TRBV28|-|TRBJ2-7|-
CASSSRDNSYEQYF
>TRBV28|TRBD2|TRBJ2-7|-
CASSIAGGPTYEQYF